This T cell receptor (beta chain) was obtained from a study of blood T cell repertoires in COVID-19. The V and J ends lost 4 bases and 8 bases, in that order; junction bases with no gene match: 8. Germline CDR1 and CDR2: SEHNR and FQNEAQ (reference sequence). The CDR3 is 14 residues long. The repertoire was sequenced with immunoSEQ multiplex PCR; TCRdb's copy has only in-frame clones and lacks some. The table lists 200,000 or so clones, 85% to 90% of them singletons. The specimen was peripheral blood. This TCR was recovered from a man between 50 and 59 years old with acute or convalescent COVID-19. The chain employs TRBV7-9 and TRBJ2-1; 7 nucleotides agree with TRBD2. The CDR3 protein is CASSSWTSVDEQFF. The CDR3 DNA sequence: TGTGCCAGCAGCTCCTGGACTAGTGTAGATGAGCAGTTCTTC.